Below, 21 T cell receptor beta chains from the same sample are listed, as sequenced in a study of radiotherapy plus CTLA-4 blockade in lung cancer. Here immunoSEQ multiplex PCR was the method, and the copy in TCRdb shows in-frame clones only, minus some. In the table there are 50,000 to 60,000 clones, 70% to 85% of which are singletons. Sequencing used peripheral blood, obtained from a patient treated with radiotherapy plus ipilimumab. The receptors shown here come from a human donor with non-small cell lung cancer whose response to radiotherapy plus ipilimumab could not be evaluated.

The chain couples TRBV7-9 to TRBJ2-3; TRBD2 might be the D (6 bases). Germline-derived CDR1 and CDR2 are SEHNR and FQNEAQ (reference sequence). This CDR3 spans 15 amino acids. Trimming left V 1 base short and J 2 bases short, with 10 bases between. The CDR3 bases are TGTGCCAGCAGCTTAGGTAGCGGTTACACAGATACGCAGTATTTT. Translated: CASSLGSGYTDTQYF.

The chain has TRBV27 and TRBJ1-1; no definite D call. Trimming left V 5 bases short and J 1 base short, with 11 bases between. The CDR3 covers 14 residues. The germline gives CDR1 MNHEY, CDR2 SMNVEV (reference sequence). The CDR3 DNA sequence: TGTGCCAGCAGTAACAGCCGATCGAACACTGAAGCTTTCTTT. This codes for CASSNSRSNTEAFF.

V is TRBV7-2 and J is TRBJ1-1; 7 positions match TRBD1. Germline CDR1 SGHTA, CDR2 FQGNSA. This CDR3 is built from 17 residues. The V gene end was trimmed by 1 base and the J gene end by 1 base; junction bases not matched to a gene: 9. CDR3 DNA sequence: TGTGCCAGCAGCTTAGGCCCGGGACAGTCCTCGAACACTGAAGCTTTCTTT. It yields the protein CASSLGPGQSSNTEAFF. Supplemented by reference TRBV7-2 and TRBJ1-1, the full variable domain reads GAGVSQSPSNKVTEKGKDVELRCDPISGHTALYWYRQSLGQGLEFLIYFQGNSAPDKSGLPSDRFSAERTGGSVSTLTIQRTQQEDSAVYLCASSLGPGQSSNTEAFFGQGTRLTVV.

The V call is TRBV19, the J call TRBJ2-5; D is possibly TRBD2 (5 bases). The CDR3 consists of 13 residues. V gave up 2 bases and J gave up 5 bases, with 9 bases separating them. Per the germline V gene, CDR1 is LNHDA and CDR2 is SQIVND (reference sequence). The CDR3 here is CASSISERETQYF. For the CDR3, the DNA is TGTGCCAGTAGTATATCCGAGCGGGAGACCCAGTACTTC.

J is TRBJ2-1 and V is TRBV7-6; maybe TRBD2 (6 bases). The CDR3 sequence is 14 residues long. The germline V gene encodes CDR1 SGHVS and CDR2 FNYEAQ. V was cut by 3 bases and J by 5 bases, with 11 bases left in between. Here the CDR3 DNA reads TGTGCCAGCAGCTTTTCCGGGAGCCACAATGAGCAGTTCTTC. As protein: CASSFSGSHNEQFF.

CDR3: CASSRYNEQFF. CDR3 nucleotide sequence: TGTGCCAGCAGCCGCTACAATGAGCAGTTCTTC. V is TRBV7-9 and J is TRBJ2-1; D remains ambiguous. CDR1 SEHNR and CDR2 FQNEAQ come from the germline V gene (reference sequence). The CDR3 is 11 residues long. V was shortened by 5 bases and J by 3 bases, with 2 bases between the two germline ends.

The J gene is TRBJ2-7, the V gene TRBV28; 7 nucleotides agree with TRBD2. Germline CDR1 and CDR2: MDHEN and SYDVKM. V was pared by 6 bases and J by 6 bases, with 2 bases of the junction left unmatched. The CDR3 totals 11 residues. In nucleotides, the CDR3 is TGTGCCAGCAGGGAGCGGGGCGAGCAGTACTTC. Amino acid sequence: CASRERGEQYF.

J is TRBJ1-4 and V is TRBV6-1, with TRBD1 identical over 12 bases. There are 17 residues in the CDR3. Germline V gives CDR1 MNHNS, CDR2 SASEGT. The ends lost 4 bases at V and 0 bases at J; junction bases unmatched: 3. CDR3 residues: CASSGDRGRSTNEKLFF. CDR3 nucleotide sequence: TGTGCCAGCAGTGGGGACAGGGGGCGTTCAACTAATGAAAAACTGTTTTTT.

The chain carries TRBV4-3 and TRBJ1-2, with D possibly matching TRBD1 (5 bases). Germline V gene sequence: CDR1 LGHNA, CDR2 YSLEER. Trimming took off 1 base at V and 7 bases at J, with 7 bases between the two ends. The CDR3 runs 12 residues. This chain's CDR3 is CASSQGGGGYTF. CDR3 sequence (DNA): TGCGCCAGCAGCCAAGGGGGCGGTGGCTACACCTTC.

The V gene is TRBV5-1, the J gene TRBJ1-2, with 7 bases aligning to TRBD1. V lost 4 bases to trimming and J lost 7 bases; unmatched junction nucleotides: 7. The CDR3 is 13 residues long. The germline CDR1 and CDR2 sequences are SGHRS and YFSETQ. The CDR3 here is CASSLGTVAGYTF. CDR3 nucleotides: TGCGCCAGCAGCCTAGGGACAGTTGCTGGCTACACCTTC.

The chain carries TRBV7-2 and TRBJ2-7, with 9 bases fitting TRBD1. CDR3 length: 15 residues. The J segment lost 2 bases and the V segment lost 5 bases, leaving 7 bases of the junction unmatched. Germline CDR1 SGHTA, CDR2 FQGNSA. In nucleotides, the CDR3 is TGTGCCAGCAGCACCCAGGGGACAGGGCCCTACGAGCAGTACTTC. Translation: CASSTQGTGPYEQYF.

The rearrangement joins TRBV7-9 to TRBJ2-3; no definite D call. This CDR3 comprises 12 residues. V was pared by 5 bases and J by 0 bases, with 3 bases between. Per the germline V gene, CDR1 is SEHNR and CDR2 is FQNEAQ (reference sequence). CDR3 DNA: TGTGCCAGCAGCCTGAGCACAGATACGCAGTATTTT. Protein product: CASSLSTDTQYF.

The chain combines TRBV6-5 with TRBJ1-5; 7 bases agree with TRBD1. The V segment lost 10 bases and the J segment 5 bases; nucleotides outside the gene matches: 8. This CDR3 has 13 residues. Germline CDR1 is MNHEY and CDR2 is SVGAGI. The CDR3 DNA is TGTGCCACATCGGGACAGTCCGATCAGCCCCAGCATTTT. As protein: CATSGQSDQPQHF.

This clone was recorded once. The rearrangement links TRBV7-2 to TRBJ2-5; 8 bases are shared with TRBD2. The CDR3 contains 18 residues. CDR1 is SGHTA, CDR2 FQGNSA, per germline. The J segment lost 2 bases and the V segment lost 4 bases, leaving 15 bases of the junction unmatched. CDR3 sequence reads: CASSYLPGGAGDQETQYF. The CDR3 nucleotides are TGTGCCAGCAGCTACCTCCCCGGAGGAGCGGGGGATCAAGAGACCCAGTACTTC.

V and J are TRBV4-1 and TRBJ1-2; TRBD1 might be the D (5 bases). CDR1 and CDR2 from the germline V gene are MGHRA and YSYEKL. Trimming removed 6 bases at V and 4 bases at J, with 9 bases between. The CDR3 spans 12 residues. The CDR3 coding sequence is TGCGCCAGCAGTCAGGGTGTCTATGGCTACACCTTC. Its translation: CASSQGVYGYTF.

This clone was detected only once. The rearrangement joins TRBV7-9 to TRBJ1-5; 7 nucleotides agree with TRBD1. The germline V gene encodes CDR1 SEHNR and CDR2 FQNEAQ (reference sequence). V lost 1 base and J lost 3; bases outside the gene matches: 3. The CDR3 consists of 15 residues. CDR3 nucleotide sequence: TGTGCCAGCAGCTTAGGGGGACAGTACAATCAGCCCCAGCATTTT. Protein sequence: CASSLGGQYNQPQHF.

The CDR3 is CASSLENGSEAFF. The CDR3 DNA is TGCGCCAGCAGCTTGGAGAACGGGAGTGAAGCTTTCTTT. The J gene is TRBJ1-1, the V gene TRBV5-1; no clear D gene. This CDR3 comprises 13 residues. Germline V gene lookup returns CDR1 SGHRS and CDR2 YFSETQ. Trimming left V 0 bases short and J 7 bases short, with 10 bases between.

The J gene is TRBJ2-5, the V gene TRBV7-2; no clear D gene. CDR1 SGHTA and CDR2 FQGNSA come from the germline V gene. This CDR3 is built from 15 residues. The germline V and J ends were trimmed by 5 bases and 4 bases, with 17 bases remaining between them. The CDR3: CASSITTPNRETQYF. CDR3 coding DNA: TGTGCCAGCAGCATTACTACGCCCAATAGAGAGACCCAGTACTTC.

The V and J genes are TRBV9 and TRBJ1-2; TRBD1 aligns across 7 bases. The V and J ends lost 0 bases and 3 bases, in that order; junction bases with no gene match: 2. Germline values: CDR1 SGDLS, CDR2 YYNGEE. The CDR3 extends over 14 amino acids. In nucleotides, the CDR3 is TGTGCCAGCAGCGTAGGACAGGGAGACTATGGCTACACCTTC. Translating gives CASSVGQGDYGYTF.

The CDR3 region is CASKSGYNEQFF. For the CDR3, the DNA is TGTGCCAGCAAGAGCGGTTACAATGAGCAGTTCTTC. V is TRBV27 and J is TRBJ2-1; maybe TRBD2 (5 bases). The CDR3 loop spans 12 amino acids. Trimming removed 7 bases at V and 4 bases at J, with 8 bases between. Per the germline V gene, CDR1 is MNHEY and CDR2 is SMNVEV (reference sequence).

The rearrangement joins TRBV15 to TRBJ2-1, with 9 bases fitting TRBD2. V lost 3 bases, J lost 7 bases, and 10 bases stayed unmatched. The CDR3 runs to 16 residues. Looked up from germline, CDR1 is LNHNV and CDR2 is YYDKDF (reference sequence). This chain's CDR3 is CATSSGRGRAANEQFF. Here the CDR3 DNA reads TGTGCCACCAGCAGTGGACGCGGGAGGGCCGCGAATGAGCAGTTCTTC.